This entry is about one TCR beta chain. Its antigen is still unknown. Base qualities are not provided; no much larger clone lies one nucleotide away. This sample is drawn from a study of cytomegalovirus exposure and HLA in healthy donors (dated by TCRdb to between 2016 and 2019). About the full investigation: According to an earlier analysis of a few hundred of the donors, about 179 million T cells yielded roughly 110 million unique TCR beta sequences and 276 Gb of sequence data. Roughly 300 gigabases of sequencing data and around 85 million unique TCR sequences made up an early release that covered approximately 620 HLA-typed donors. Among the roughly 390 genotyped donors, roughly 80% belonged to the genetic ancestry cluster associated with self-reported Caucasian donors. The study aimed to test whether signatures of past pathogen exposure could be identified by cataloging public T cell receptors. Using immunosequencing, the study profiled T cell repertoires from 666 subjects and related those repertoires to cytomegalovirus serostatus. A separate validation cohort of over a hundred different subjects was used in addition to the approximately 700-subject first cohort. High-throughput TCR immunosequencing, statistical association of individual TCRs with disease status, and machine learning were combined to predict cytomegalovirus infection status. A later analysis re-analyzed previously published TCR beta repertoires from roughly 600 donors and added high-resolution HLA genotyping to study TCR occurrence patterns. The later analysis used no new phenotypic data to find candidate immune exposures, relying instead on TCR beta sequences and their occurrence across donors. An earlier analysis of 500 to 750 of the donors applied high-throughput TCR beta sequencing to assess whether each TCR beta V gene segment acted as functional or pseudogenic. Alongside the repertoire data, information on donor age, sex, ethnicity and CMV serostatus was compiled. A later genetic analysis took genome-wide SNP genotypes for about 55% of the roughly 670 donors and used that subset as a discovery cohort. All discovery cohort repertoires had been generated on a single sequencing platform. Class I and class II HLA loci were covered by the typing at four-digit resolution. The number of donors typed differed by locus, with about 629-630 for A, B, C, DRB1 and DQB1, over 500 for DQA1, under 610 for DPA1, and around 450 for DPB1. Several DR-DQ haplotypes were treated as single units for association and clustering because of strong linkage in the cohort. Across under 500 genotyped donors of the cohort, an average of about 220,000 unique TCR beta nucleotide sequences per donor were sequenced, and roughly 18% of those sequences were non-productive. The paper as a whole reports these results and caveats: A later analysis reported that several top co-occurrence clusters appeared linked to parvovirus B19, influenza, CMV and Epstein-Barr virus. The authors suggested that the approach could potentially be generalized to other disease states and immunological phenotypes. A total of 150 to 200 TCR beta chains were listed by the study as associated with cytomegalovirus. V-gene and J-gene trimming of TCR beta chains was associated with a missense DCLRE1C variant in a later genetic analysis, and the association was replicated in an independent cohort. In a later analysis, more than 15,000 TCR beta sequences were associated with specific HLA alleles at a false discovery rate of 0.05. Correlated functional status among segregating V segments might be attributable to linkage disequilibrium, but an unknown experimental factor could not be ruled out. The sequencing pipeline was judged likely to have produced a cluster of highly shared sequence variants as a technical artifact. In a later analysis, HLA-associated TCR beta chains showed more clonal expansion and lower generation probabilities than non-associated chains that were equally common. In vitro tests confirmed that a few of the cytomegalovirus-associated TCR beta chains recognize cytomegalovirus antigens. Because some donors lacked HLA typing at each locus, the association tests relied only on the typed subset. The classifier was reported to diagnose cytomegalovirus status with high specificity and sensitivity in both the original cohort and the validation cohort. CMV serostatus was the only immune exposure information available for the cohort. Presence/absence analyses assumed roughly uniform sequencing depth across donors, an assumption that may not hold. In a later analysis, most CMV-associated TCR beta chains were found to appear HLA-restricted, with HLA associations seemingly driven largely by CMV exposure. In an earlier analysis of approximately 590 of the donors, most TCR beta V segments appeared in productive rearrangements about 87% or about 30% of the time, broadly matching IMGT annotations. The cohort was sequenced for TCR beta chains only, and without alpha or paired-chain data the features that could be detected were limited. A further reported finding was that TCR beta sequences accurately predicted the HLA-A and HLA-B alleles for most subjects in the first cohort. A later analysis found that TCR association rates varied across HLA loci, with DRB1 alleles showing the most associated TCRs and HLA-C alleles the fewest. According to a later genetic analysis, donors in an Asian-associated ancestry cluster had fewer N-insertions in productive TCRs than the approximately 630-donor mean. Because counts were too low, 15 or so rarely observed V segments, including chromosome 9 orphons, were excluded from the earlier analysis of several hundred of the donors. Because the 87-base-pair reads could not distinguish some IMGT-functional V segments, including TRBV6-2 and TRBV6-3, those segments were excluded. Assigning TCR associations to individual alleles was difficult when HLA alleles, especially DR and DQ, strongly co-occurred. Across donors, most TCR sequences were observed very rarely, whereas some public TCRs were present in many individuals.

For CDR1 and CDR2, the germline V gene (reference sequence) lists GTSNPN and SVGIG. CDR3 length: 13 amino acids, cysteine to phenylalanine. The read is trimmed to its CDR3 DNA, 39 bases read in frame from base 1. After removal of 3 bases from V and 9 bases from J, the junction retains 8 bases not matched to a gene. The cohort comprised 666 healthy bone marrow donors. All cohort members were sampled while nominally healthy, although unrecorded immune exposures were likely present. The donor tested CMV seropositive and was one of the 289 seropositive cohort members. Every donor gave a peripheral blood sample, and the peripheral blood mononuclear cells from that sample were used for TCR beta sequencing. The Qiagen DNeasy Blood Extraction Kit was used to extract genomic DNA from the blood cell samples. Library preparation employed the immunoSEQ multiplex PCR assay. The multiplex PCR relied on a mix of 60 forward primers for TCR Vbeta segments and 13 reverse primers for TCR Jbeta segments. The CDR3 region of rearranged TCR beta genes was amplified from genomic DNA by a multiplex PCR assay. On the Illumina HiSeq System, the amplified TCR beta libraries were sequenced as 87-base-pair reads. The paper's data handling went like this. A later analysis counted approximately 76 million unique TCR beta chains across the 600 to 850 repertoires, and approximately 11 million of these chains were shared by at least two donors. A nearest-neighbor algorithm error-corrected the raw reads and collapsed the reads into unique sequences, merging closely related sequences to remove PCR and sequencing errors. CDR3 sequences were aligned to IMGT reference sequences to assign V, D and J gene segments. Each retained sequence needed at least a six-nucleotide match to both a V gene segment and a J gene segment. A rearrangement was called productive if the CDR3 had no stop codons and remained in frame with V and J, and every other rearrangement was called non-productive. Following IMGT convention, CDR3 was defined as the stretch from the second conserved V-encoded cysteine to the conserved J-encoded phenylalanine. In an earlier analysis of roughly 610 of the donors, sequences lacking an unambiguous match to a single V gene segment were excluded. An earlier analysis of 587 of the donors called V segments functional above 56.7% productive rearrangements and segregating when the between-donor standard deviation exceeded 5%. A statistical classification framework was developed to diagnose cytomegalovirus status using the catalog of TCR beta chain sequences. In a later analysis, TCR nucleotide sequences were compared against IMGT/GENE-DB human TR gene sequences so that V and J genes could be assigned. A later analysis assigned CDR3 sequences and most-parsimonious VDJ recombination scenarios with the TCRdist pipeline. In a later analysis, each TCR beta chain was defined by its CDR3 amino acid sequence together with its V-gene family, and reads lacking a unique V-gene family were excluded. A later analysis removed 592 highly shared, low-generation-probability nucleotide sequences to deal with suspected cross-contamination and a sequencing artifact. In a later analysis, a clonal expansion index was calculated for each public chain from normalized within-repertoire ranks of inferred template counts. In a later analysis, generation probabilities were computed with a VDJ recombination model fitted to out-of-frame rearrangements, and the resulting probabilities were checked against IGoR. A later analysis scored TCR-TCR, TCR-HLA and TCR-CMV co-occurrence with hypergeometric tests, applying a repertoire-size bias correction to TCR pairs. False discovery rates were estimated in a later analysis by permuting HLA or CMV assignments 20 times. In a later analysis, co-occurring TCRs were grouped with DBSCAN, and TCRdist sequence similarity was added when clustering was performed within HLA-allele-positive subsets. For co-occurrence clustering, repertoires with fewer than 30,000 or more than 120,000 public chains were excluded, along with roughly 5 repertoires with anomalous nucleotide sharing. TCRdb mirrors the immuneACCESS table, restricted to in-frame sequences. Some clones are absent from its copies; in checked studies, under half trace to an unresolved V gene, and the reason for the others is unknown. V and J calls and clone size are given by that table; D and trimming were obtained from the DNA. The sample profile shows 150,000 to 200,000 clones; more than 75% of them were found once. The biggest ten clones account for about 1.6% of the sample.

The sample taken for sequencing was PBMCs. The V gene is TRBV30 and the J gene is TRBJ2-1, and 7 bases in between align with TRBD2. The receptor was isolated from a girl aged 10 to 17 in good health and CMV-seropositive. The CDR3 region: CAWRPKPGGEQFF. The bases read TGTGCCTGGAGGCCTAAACCGGGGGGTGAGCAGTTCTTC.